This TCR beta chain is from a study of OX40 agonist ivuxolimab in advanced cancers. Background on the study: The drug used for patients, ivuxolimab, was an agonistic anti-OX40 (CD134) antibody.

CDR1 and CDR2 (germline): KGHSH, LQKENI. V was pared by 0 bases and J by 3 bases, with 13 bases between. CDR3 length: 16 residues. Repertoires were generated with immunoSEQ multiplex PCR, while TCRdb's copy carries only in-frame clones and drops some. This sample carries roughly 93,000 clones, roughly 89% of them seen once, and the ten largest clones take 1.5% to 2%. Concerning this clone itself: Its matching antigen is unknown.

Study-level results: Clonal expansion from baseline to week 6 occurred in both CD4+ and CD8+ T cells. CD8+ T cells averaged more expanded clones than CD4+.

This sequence joins TRBV18 and TRBJ2-3, with a tentative D call TRBD2 (5 bases). This receptor was obtained from an adult with an advanced solid tumor such as melanoma, head and neck, liver or kidney cancer. Sequencing used CD4+ or CD8+ T cells sorted from blood, obtained in a trial of the OX40 agonist ivuxolimab. This CDR3 reads CASSPPYGSGTDTQYF. The DNA of the CDR3 is TGTGCCAGCTCACCACCGTACGGCTCGGGGACAGATACGCAGTATTTT.